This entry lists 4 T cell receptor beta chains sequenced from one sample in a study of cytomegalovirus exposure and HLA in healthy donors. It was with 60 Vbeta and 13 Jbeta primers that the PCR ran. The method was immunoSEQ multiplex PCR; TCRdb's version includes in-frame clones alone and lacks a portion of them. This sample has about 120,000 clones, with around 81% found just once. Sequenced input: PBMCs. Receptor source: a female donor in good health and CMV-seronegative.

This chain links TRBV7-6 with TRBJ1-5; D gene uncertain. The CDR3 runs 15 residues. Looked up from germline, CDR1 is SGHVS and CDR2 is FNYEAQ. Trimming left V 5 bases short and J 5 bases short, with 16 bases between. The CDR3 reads CASSPEGGDDQPQHF. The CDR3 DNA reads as TGTGCCAGCAGCCCTGAGGGAGGCGACGATCAGCCCCAGCATTTT.

The CDR3 region has the DNA TGTGCCAGCAGTGAAGCATCAGGGGCGGACACTGAAGCTTTCTTT. This codes for CASSEASGADTEAFF. The chain couples TRBV6-1 to TRBJ1-1, with D possibly TRBD1 on 6 matching bases. Deletions cut 0 bases from V and 3 bases from J, with 11 bases between. This CDR3 contains 15 residues. Germline CDR1 MNHNS, CDR2 SASEGT.

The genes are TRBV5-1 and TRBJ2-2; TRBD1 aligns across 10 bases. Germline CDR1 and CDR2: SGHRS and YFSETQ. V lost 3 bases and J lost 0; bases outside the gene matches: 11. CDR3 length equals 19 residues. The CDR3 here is CASSSPRDRGRTNTGELFF. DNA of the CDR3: TGCGCCAGCAGCTCGCCCCGGGACAGGGGTAGGACGAACACCGGGGAGCTGTTTTTT.

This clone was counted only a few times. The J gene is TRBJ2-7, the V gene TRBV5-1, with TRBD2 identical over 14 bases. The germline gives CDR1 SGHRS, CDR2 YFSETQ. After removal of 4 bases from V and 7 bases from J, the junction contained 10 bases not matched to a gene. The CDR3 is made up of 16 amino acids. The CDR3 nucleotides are TGCGCCAGCAGCCTGGGACAGGGACTAGCGGGGGTAGAGCAGTACTTC. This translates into CASSLGQGLAGVEQYF.